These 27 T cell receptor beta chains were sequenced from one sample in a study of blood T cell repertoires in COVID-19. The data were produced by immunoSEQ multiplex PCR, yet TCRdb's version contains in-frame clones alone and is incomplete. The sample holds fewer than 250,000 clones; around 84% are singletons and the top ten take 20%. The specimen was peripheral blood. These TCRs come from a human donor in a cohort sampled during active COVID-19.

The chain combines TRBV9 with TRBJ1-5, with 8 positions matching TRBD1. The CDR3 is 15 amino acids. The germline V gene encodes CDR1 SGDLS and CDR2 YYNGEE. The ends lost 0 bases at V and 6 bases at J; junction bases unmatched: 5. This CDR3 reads CASSVGDRGAQPQHF. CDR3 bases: TGTGCCAGCAGCGTAGGAGACAGGGGAGCTCAGCCCCAGCATTTT.

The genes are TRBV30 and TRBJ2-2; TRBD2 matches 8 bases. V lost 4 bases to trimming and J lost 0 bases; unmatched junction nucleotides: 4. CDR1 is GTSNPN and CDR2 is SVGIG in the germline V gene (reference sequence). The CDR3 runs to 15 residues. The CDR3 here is CAWTPGLANTGELFF. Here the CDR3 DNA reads TGTGCCTGGACACCGGGACTAGCGAACACCGGGGAGCTGTTTTTT.

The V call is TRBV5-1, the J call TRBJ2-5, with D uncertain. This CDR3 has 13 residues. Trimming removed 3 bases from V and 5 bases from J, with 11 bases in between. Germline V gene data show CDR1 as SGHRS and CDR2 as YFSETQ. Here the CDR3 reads CASSSTRMETQYF. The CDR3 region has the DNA TGCGCCAGCAGCTCGACTCGGATGGAGACCCAGTACTTC.

Written as DNA, the CDR3 is TGTGCCAGCAGCCCCGGCGGGGGATCTCAAGAGACCCAGTACTTC. Translation: CASSPGGGSQETQYF. The genes are TRBV7-8 and TRBJ2-5, with 7 nucleotides matching TRBD2. The CDR3 is made up of 15 amino acids. CDR1 and CDR2 from the germline V gene are SGHVS and FQNEAQ. The trim removed 5 bases at V and 2 bases at J, leaving 8 bases unmatched.

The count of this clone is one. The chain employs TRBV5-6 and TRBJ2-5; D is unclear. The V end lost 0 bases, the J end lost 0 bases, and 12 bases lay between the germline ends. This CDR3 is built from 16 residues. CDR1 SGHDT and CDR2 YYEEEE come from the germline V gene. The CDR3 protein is CASSLDRSLYQETQYF. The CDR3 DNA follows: TGTGCCAGCAGCTTGGACCGGTCTTTGTACCAAGAGACCCAGTACTTC.

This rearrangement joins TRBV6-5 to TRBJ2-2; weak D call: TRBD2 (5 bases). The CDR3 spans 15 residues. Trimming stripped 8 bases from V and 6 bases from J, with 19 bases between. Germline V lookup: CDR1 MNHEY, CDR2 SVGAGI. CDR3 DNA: TGTGCCAGCTGCAGATTGGATCCGGGGTCCGGGGAGCTGTTTTTT. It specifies CASCRLDPGSGELFF.

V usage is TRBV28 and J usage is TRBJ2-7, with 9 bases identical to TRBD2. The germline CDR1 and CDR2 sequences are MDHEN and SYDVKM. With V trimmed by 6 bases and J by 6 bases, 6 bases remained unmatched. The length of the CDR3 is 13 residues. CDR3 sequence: CASRYSGSGEQYF. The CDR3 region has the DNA TGTGCCAGCAGGTATAGCGGGAGTGGCGAGCAGTACTTC.

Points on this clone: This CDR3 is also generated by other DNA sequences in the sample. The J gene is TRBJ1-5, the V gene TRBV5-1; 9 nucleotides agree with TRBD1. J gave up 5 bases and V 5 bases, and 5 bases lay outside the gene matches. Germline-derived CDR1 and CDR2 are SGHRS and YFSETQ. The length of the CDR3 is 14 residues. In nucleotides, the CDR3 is TGCGCCAGCAGTCTCGACAGGGGGGATCAGCCCCAGCATTTT. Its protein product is CASSLDRGDQPQHF.

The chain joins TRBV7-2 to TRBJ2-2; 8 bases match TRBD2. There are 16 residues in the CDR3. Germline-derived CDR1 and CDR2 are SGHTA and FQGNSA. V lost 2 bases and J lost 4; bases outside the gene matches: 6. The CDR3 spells CASSLSSGTSTGELFF. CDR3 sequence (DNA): TGTGCCAGCAGCTTATCTTCCGGGACTAGCACCGGGGAGCTGTTTTTT.

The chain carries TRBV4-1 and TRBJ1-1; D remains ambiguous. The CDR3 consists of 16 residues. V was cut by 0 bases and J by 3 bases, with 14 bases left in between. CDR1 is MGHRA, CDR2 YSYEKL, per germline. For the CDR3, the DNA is TGCGCCAGCAGCCAAGATTGGCCTAACAGTTACACTGAAGCTTTCTTT. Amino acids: CASSQDWPNSYTEAFF.

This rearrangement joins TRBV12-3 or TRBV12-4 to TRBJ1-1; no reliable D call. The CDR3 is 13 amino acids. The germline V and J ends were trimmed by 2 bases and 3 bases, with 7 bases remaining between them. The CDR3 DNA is TGTGCCAGCAGTTTATCTCGCGACACTGAAGCTTTCTTT. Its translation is CASSLSRDTEAFF.

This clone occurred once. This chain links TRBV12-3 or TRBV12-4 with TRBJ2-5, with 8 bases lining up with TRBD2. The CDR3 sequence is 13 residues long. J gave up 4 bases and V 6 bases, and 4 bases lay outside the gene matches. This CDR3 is CASRELAGETQYF. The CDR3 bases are TGTGCCAGCAGGGAGCTAGCGGGAGAGACCCAGTACTTC.

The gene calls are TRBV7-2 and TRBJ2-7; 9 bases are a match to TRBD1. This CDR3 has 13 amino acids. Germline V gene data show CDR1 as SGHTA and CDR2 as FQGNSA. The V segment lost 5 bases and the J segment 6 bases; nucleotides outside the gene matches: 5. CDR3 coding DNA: TGTGCCAGCAGCCGGACAGGGGATACCGAGCAGTACTTC. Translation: CASSRTGDTEQYF.

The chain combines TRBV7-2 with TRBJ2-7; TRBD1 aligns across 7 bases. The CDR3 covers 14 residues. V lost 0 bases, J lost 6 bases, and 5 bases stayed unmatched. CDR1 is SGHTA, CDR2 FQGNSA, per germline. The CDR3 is CASSLARAGGEQYF. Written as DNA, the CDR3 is TGTGCCAGCAGCTTAGCGCGGGCAGGGGGCGAGCAGTACTTC.

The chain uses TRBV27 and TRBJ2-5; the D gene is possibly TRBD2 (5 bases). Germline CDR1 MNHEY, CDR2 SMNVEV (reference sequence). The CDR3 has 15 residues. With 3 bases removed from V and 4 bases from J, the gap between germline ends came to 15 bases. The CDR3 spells CASSLRAWGRETQYF. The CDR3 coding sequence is TGTGCCAGCAGTTTGCGGGCTTGGGGTCGAGAGACCCAGTACTTC.

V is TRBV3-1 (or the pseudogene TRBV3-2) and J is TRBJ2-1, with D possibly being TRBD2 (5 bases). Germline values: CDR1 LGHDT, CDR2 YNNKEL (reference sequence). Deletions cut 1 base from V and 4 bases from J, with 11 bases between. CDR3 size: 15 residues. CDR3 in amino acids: CASSQVLARYNEQFF. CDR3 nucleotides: TGTGCCAGCAGCCAAGTCCTAGCAAGGTACAATGAGCAGTTCTTC.

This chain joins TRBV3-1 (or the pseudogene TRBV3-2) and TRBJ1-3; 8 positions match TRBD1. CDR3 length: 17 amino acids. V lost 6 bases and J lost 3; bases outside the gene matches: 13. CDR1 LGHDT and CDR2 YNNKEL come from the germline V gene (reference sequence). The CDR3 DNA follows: TGTGCCAGCAGTCCCACCCATCGACAGGGGCATGGAAACACCATATATTTT. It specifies CASSPTHRQGHGNTIYF.

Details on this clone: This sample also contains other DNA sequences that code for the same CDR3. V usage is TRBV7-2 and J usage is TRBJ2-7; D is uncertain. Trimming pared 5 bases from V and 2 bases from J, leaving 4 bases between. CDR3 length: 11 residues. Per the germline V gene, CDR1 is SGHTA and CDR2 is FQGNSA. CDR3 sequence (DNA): TGTGCCAGCAGCCCGGCCTACGAGCAGTACTTC. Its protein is CASSPAYEQYF.

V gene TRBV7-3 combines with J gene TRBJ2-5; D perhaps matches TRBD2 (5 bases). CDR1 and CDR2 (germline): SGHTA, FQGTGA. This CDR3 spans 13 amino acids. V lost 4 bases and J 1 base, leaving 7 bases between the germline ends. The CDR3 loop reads CASSYGSQETQYF. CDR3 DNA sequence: TGTGCCAGCAGCTATGGGAGCCAAGAGACCCAGTACTTC.

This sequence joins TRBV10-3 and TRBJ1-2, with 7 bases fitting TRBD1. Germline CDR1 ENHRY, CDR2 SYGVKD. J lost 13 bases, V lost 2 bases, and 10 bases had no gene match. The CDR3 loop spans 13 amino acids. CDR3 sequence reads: CAISEDREWQGTF. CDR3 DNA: TGTGCCATCAGTGAGGACAGGGAGTGGCAGGGCACCTTC.

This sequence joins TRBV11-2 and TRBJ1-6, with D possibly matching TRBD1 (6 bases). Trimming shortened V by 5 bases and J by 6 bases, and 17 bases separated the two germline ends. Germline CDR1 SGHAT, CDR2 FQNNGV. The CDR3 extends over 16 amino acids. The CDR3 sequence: CASSHTGSTVNSPLHF. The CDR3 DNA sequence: TGTGCCAGCAGCCATACAGGGAGTACTGTTAATTCACCCCTCCACTTT. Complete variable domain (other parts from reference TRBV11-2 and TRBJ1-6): EAGVAQSPRYKIIEKRQSVAFWCNPISGHATLYWYQQILGQGPKLLIQFQNNGVVDDSQLPKDRFSAERLKGVDSTLKIQPAKLEDSAVYLCASSHTGSTVNSPLHFGNGTRLTVT.

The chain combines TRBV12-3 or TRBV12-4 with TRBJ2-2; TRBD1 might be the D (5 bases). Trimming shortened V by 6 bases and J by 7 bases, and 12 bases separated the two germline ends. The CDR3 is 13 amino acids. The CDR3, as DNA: TGTGCCAGCAGGTCCTGGGGCGGCGGGGAGCTGTTTTTT. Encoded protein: CASRSWGGGELFF.

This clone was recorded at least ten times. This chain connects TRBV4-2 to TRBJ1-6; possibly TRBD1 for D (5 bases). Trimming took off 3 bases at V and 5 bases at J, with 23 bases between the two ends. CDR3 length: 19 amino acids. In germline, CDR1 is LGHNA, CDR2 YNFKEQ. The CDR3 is CASSQLRGTALSNNSPLHF. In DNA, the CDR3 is TGTGCCAGCAGCCAGCTACGGGGGACCGCACTATCAAATAATTCACCCCTCCACTTT.

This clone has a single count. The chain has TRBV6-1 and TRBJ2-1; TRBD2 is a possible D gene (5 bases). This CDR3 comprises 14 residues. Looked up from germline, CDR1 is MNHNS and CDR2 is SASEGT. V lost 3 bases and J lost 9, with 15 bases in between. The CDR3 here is CASSEGVFSSEQFF. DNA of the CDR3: TGTGCCAGCAGTGAGGGAGTATTTTCCAGTGAGCAGTTCTTC.

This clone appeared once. Here the CDR3 DNA reads TGTGCCAGCAGCCGTACAGGGGGCGGTGAGACCCAGTACTTC. Translated, it gives CASSRTGGGETQYF. The genes are TRBV3-1 (or the pseudogene TRBV3-2) and TRBJ2-5; 9 bases map to TRBD1. This CDR3 has 14 amino acids. Germline V lookup: CDR1 LGHDT, CDR2 YNNKEL (reference sequence). V gave up 4 bases and J gave up 5 bases; unmatched junction bases: 5.

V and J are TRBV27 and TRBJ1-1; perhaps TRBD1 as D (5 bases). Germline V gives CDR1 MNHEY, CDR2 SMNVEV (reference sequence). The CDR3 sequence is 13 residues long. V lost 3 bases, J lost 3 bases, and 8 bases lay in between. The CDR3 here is CASSLLGHTEAFF. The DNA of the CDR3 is TGTGCCAGCAGTTTGCTGGGGCACACTGAAGCTTTCTTT.

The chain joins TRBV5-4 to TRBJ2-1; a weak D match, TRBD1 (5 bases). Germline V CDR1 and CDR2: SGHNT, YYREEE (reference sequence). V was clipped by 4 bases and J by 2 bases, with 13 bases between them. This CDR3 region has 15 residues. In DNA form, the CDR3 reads TGTGCCAGCAGCCCAAAGGGGCAGACCTACAATGAGCAGTTCTTC. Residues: CASSPKGQTYNEQFF. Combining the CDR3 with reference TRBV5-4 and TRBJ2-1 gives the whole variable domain ETGVTQSPTHLIKTRGQQVTLRCSSQSGHNTVSWYQQALGQGPQFIFQYYREEENGRGNFPPRFSGLQFPNYSSELNVNALELDDSALYLCASSPKGQTYNEQFFGPGTRLTVL.